The clone carrying this TCR beta chain was counted a few times. These data are taken from a study of OX40 agonist ivuxolimab in advanced cancers. Study information: Every 2 weeks, ivuxolimab was infused into the patients intravenously at between 0.01 and 10 mg/kg.

The germline gives CDR1 SGHRS, CDR2 YFSETQ. The ends lost 4 bases at V and 2 bases at J; junction bases unmatched: 12. This CDR3 has 17 residues. The method was immunoSEQ multiplex PCR; TCRdb's version includes in-frame clones alone and lacks a portion of them. Here the sample spans under 90,000 clones, approximately 94% being singletons. The chain is built from TRBV5-1 and TRBJ2-7; 10 nucleotides agree with TRBD2. Sample: CD4+ or CD8+ T cells sorted from blood, taken in a trial of the OX40 agonist ivuxolimab. The receptor comes from an adult with an advanced solid tumor such as melanoma, head and neck, liver or kidney cancer. The CDR3 region is CASSPPGGSGGAYEQYF. The CDR3 coding sequence is TGCGCCAGCAGCCCCCCGGGGGGGAGCGGGGGGGCCTACGAGCAGTACTTC. Full variable domain (rest looked up from reference TRBV5-1 and TRBJ2-7): KAGVTQTPRYLIKTRGQQVTLSCSPISGHRSVSWYQQTPGQGLQFLFEYFSETQRNKGNFPGRFSGRQFSNSRSEMNVSTLELGDSALYLCASSPPGGSGGAYEQYFGPGTRLTVT.